Described below is a single T cell receptor (beta chain) sequence and its context. The data belong to a study of T cells in tumors after PD-1 blockade. About the study: No patient had prior checkpoint blockade, systemic immunosuppression, or radiotherapy within 4 weeks. Daily vismodegib 150 mg continued in a subset of anti-PD-1-treated patients.

The germline V gene has CDR1 SGHDT and CDR2 YYEEEE. V dropped 0 bases and J dropped 0 bases, with 9 bases sitting between them. The CDR3 contains 15 residues. Tumor or blood genomic DNA was sequenced, with inputs of about 550 ng to 6,500 ng. Some clones are missing from TCRdb's copy, which holds only in-frame ones; the method was immunoSEQ multiplex PCR. The sample records roughly 47,000 clones, approximately 79% being singletons. This TCR came from a human donor with basal cell carcinoma. The rearrangement joins TRBV5-6 to TRBJ1-1; D unresolved. The source was PBMCs, collected before anti-PD-1 treatment. The CDR3 reads CASSLVGGLNTEAFF. The CDR3 DNA follows: TGTGCCAGCAGCTTGGTGGGAGGGCTGAACACTGAAGCTTTCTTT.